These 31 T cell receptor beta chains were all obtained from the same sample, sequenced in a study of blood T cell repertoires in COVID-19. Here immunoSEQ multiplex PCR was the method, and the copy in TCRdb shows in-frame clones only, minus some. Of about 130,000 clones in the sample, 86% were seen once. Sample: PBMCs or T cells enriched from blood (not recorded which). The receptors derive from a woman aged 50 to 65 who had recovered from COVID-19.

The chain couples TRBV13 to TRBJ1-4, with TRBD1 matching over 10 bases. Unmatched junction bases numbered 2, after V lost 5 bases and J lost 5 bases. The germline gives CDR1 PRHDT, CDR2 FYEKMQ (reference sequence). The CDR3 extends over 14 amino acids. The DNA of the CDR3 is TGTGCCAGCAGCCCGGGACAGGGGAATGAAAAACTGTTTTTT. Encoded protein: CASSPGQGNEKLFF.

V usage is TRBV29-1 and J usage is TRBJ2-7; 7 bases are shared with TRBD2. CDR3 length equals 14 residues. From germline, CDR1 is SQVTM and CDR2 ANQGSEA. V shed 4 bases and J 4 bases; nucleotides not matched to a gene: 10. The CDR3 here is CSVVTGGGVYEQYF. Here the CDR3 DNA reads TGCAGCGTTGTAACCGGGGGAGGGGTATACGAGCAGTACTTC.

This chain connects TRBV5-8 to TRBJ2-2; weak D call: TRBD1 (6 bases). V was trimmed by 4 bases and J by 3 bases, leaving 16 bases between them. The CDR3 is 16 amino acids. Germline CDR1 is SGHTS and CDR2 is YDEGEE. The CDR3 sequence: CASSPRWTDHTGELFF. The CDR3 coding sequence is TGTGCCAGCAGCCCCAGGTGGACAGACCACACCGGGGAGCTGTTTTTT.

The gene calls are TRBV30 and TRBJ1-2, with no clear D. Germline V CDR1 and CDR2: GTSNPN, SVGIG (reference sequence). V was cut by 4 bases and J by 7 bases, with 13 bases left in between. The CDR3 is made up of 12 amino acids. The CDR3 reads CAWTGFISGYTF. CDR3 DNA sequence: TGTGCCTGGACAGGTTTTATTTCTGGCTACACCTTC.

The chain couples TRBV5-1 to TRBJ2-5; D is undetermined. This CDR3 has 14 residues. In germline, CDR1 is SGHRS, CDR2 YFSETQ. V lost 4 bases to trimming and J lost 2 bases, with 12 bases between them. CDR3 sequence (DNA): TGCGCCAGCAGCGCGAGAGATGCTCAAGAGACCCAGTACTTC. Residues: CASSARDAQETQYF.

The chain combines TRBV9 with TRBJ2-1; unclear D gene. CDR3 length: 11 amino acids. V dropped 2 bases and J dropped 5 bases, with 2 bases sitting between them. Germline CDR1 and CDR2: SGDLS and YYNGEE. The CDR3 loop reads CASSVNNEQFF. CDR3 bases: TGTGCCAGCAGCGTTAACAATGAGCAGTTCTTC. The whole variable domain, remainder taken from reference TRBV9 and TRBJ2-1, is DSGVTQTPKHLITATGQRVTLRCSPRSGDLSVYWYQQSLDQGLQFLIQYYNGEERAKGNILERFSAQQFPDLHSELNLSSLELGDSALYFCASSVNNEQFFGPGTRLTVL.

The chain employs TRBV19 and TRBJ2-5, with D possibly being TRBD1 (6 bases). Trimming removed 3 bases at V and 2 bases at J, with 13 bases between. This CDR3 region has 15 residues. Germline V gives CDR1 LNHDA, CDR2 SQIVND (reference sequence). CDR3 region: CASSISSTGQETQYF. The CDR3 DNA sequence: TGTGCCAGTAGTATCTCCTCGACAGGACAAGAGACCCAGTACTTC.

This clone occurred once. V and J are TRBV5-6 and TRBJ2-3; a weak D match, TRBD2 (5 bases). Trimming shortened V by 2 bases and J by 8 bases, and 6 bases separated the two germline ends. Germline V CDR1 and CDR2: SGHDT, YYEEEE. The CDR3 runs to 11 residues. The CDR3 coding sequence is TGTGCCAGCAGCTTCAGCGGTACGCAGTATTTT. This codes for CASSFSGTQYF.

The V gene is TRBV7-9, the J gene TRBJ2-7, with TRBD2 as a possible D gene (6 bases). This CDR3 is built from 15 residues. Germline CDR1 and CDR2: SEHNR and FQNEAQ (reference sequence). V lost 1 base and J 4 bases, leaving 14 bases between the germline ends. CDR3 loop: CASSLEAGGGYEQYF. Here the CDR3 DNA reads TGTGCCAGCAGCTTAGAAGCCGGGGGTGGTTACGAGCAGTACTTC.

The chain employs TRBV18 and TRBJ2-5, with 9 bases matching TRBD1. V shed 3 bases, J shed 1 base, and the junction held 6 bases outside the gene matches. This CDR3 has 16 amino acids. Germline CDR1 reads KGHSH; CDR2 reads LQKENI. The CDR3 region has the DNA TGTGCCAGCTCACCGCTGGACAGGGGCGGCCAAGAGACCCAGTACTTC. Translating it yields CASSPLDRGGQETQYF.

This rearrangement joins TRBV6-5 to TRBJ2-3; 13 nucleotides align to TRBD2. Per germline, CDR1 MNHEY and CDR2 SVGAGI. The CDR3 is made up of 15 amino acids. Trimming took 7 bases from V and 6 from J; bases not matched to a gene: 7. CDR3 DNA: TGTGCCAGCACTATACTAGCGGGGGGGCTGGATACGCAGTATTTT. Amino acid sequence: CASTILAGGLDTQYF.

This clone was counted a single time. The gene calls are TRBV7-9 and TRBJ1-1; D unresolved. Germline assignment: CDR1 SEHNR and CDR2 FQNEAQ (reference sequence). This CDR3 has 12 residues. Trimming left V 5 bases short and J 5 bases short, with 9 bases between. The CDR3 here is CASSPGGTEAFF. The CDR3 DNA reads as TGTGCCAGCAGCCCAGGTGGTACTGAAGCTTTCTTT.

J is TRBJ1-5 and V is TRBV6-5; D is undetermined. The CDR3 length is 16 residues. V was clipped by 0 bases and J by 2 bases, with 11 bases between them. Germline lookup yields CDR1 MNHEY and CDR2 SVGAGI. Written as DNA, the CDR3 is TGTGCCAGCAGTTACTCGATCGGTCGGGGCAATCAGCCCCAGCATTTT. This codes for CASSYSIGRGNQPQHF.

The chain has TRBV3-1 (or the pseudogene TRBV3-2) and TRBJ2-3, with D uncertain. The CDR3 contains 15 residues. CDR1 and CDR2 (germline): LGHDT, YNNKEL (reference sequence). Trimming cost V 1 base and J 3 bases, with 11 bases left between them. The CDR3 DNA is TGTGCCAGCAGCCAAGTCGTTCTAGTAACAGATACGCAGTATTTT. Protein product: CASSQVVLVTDTQYF.

The CDR3 spells CASSLVAGGYNSPLHF. The CDR3 DNA follows: TGTGCCAGCAGTTTGGTCGCAGGAGGTTATAATTCACCCCTCCACTTT. The V gene is TRBV27, the J gene TRBJ1-6; D gene uncertain. This CDR3 is built from 16 residues. Germline values: CDR1 MNHEY, CDR2 SMNVEV (reference sequence). Deletions cut 3 bases from V and 4 bases from J, with 13 bases between.

The chain recombines TRBV9 with TRBJ2-1; D remains ambiguous. Germline V gives CDR1 SGDLS, CDR2 YYNGEE. V was trimmed by 6 bases and J by 3 bases, leaving 13 bases between them. The CDR3 has 14 amino acids. The CDR3 DNA reads as TGTGCCAGCAACACCGACAAGAACTACAATGAGCAGTTCTTC. It translates to CASNTDKNYNEQFF.

The chain has TRBV3-1 (or the pseudogene TRBV3-2) and TRBJ2-3, with a tentative D call TRBD2 (6 bases). The CDR3 has 17 amino acids. Germline CDR1 reads LGHDT; CDR2 reads YNNKEL (reference sequence). Trimming took 3 bases from V and 0 from J, leaving 16 bases between them. For the CDR3, the DNA is TGTGCCAGCAGCCAGGGTCTAGCGAGATTAAGCACAGATACGCAGTATTTT. This gives the protein CASSQGLARLSTDTQYF.

The chain has TRBV16 and TRBJ2-3, with a possible D match to TRBD1 (6 bases). This CDR3 region has 15 residues. Between the trimmed V and J ends, which lost 4 bases and 5 bases, there was a span of 16 bases. Germline V CDR1 and CDR2: KGHSY, FQNENV. CDR3 loop: CASSPIGRGEDTQYF. The CDR3 bases are TGTGCCAGCAGCCCCATCGGCAGGGGAGAAGATACGCAGTATTTT. The variable domain in full, with the rest retrieved from reference TRBV16 and TRBJ2-3, is GEEVAQTPKHLVRGEGQKAKLYCAPIKGHSYVFWYQQVLKNEFKFLISFQNENVFDETGMPKERFSAKCLPNSPCSLEIQATKLEDSAVYFCASSPIGRGEDTQYFGPGTRLTVL.

The chain carries TRBV10-3 and TRBJ1-4, with a possible D match to TRBD1 (6 bases). V was pared by 5 bases and J by 8 bases, with 18 bases between. The CDR3 contains 15 residues. CDR1 is ENHRY and CDR2 is SYGVKD in the germline V gene. In nucleotides, the CDR3 is TGTGCCATCAGTAAAGATCAGGGGAAGGGGGAAAAACTGTTTTTT. It codes for CAISKDQGKGEKLFF.

J is TRBJ2-1 and V is TRBV5-1; 8 nucleotides match TRBD2. This CDR3 spans 11 amino acids. The V gene's germline CDR1 is SGHRS and CDR2 YFSETQ. V gave up 5 bases and J gave up 10 bases; unmatched junction bases: 2. This CDR3 is CASRAGVEQFF. The CDR3 DNA is TGCGCCAGCAGAGCGGGGGTGGAGCAGTTCTTC.

The rearrangement links TRBV15 to TRBJ2-3; 12 nucleotides match TRBD2. After removal of 1 base from V and 2 bases from J, the junction contained 7 bases not matched to a gene. CDR3 size: 18 residues. Germline CDR1 is LNHNV and CDR2 is YYDKDF (reference sequence). Written as DNA, the CDR3 is TGTGCCACCAGCAGAGGTACACTAGCGGGGGGCGCCACAGATACGCAGTATTTT. This encodes CATSRGTLAGGATDTQYF.

This chain uses TRBV6-5 with TRBJ2-1, with 7 nucleotides matching TRBD2. Germline values: CDR1 MNHEY, CDR2 SVGAGI. The CDR3 length is 14 residues. The V segment lost 8 bases and the J segment 6 bases; nucleotides outside the gene matches: 10. This chain's CDR3 is CASGPGGGVNEQFF. CDR3 in DNA: TGTGCCAGCGGCCCGGGCGGGGGAGTCAATGAGCAGTTCTTC.

V and J are TRBV5-1 and TRBJ2-7, with 8 bases aligning to TRBD1. Trimming took 2 bases from V and 5 from J; bases not matched to a gene: 6. The CDR3 is made up of 14 amino acids. Germline CDR1 SGHRS, CDR2 YFSETQ. CDR3 DNA: TGCGCCAGCAGCTTATTGACAGGGGTCGACGAGCAGTACTTC. Amino acids: CASSLLTGVDEQYF.

The V gene is TRBV13, the J gene TRBJ1-6; TRBD1 matches at 8 bases. This CDR3 region has 14 residues. From germline, CDR1 is PRHDT and CDR2 FYEKMQ (reference sequence). The ends lost 6 bases at V and 9 bases at J; junction bases unmatched: 7. This chain's CDR3 is CASRFGQGRSPLHF. CDR3 bases: TGTGCCAGCAGATTCGGACAGGGCCGTTCACCCCTCCACTTT.

The rearrangement uses TRBV6-1 and TRBJ2-6, with 9 bases identical to TRBD1. The germline V gene encodes CDR1 MNHNS and CDR2 SASEGT. This CDR3 spans 17 amino acids. With V trimmed by 0 bases and J by 2 bases, 2 bases remained unmatched. The CDR3 protein is CASSEAWDRAGANVLTF. The CDR3 coding sequence is TGTGCCAGCAGTGAAGCTTGGGACAGGGCTGGGGCCAACGTCCTGACTTTC.

This sequence joins TRBV3-1 (or the pseudogene TRBV3-2) and TRBJ2-1, with 9 bases identical to TRBD1. This CDR3 is 16 amino acids long. Germline values: CDR1 LGHDT, CDR2 YNNKEL (reference sequence). Trimming cost V 1 base and J 10 bases; bases outside gene matches: 11. CDR3 residues: CASSQVDRGRRVEQFF. CDR3 bases: TGTGCCAGCAGCCAAGTGGACAGGGGAAGAAGGGTCGAGCAGTTCTTC.

The J gene is TRBJ2-3, the V gene TRBV7-9; D is perhaps TRBD1 (5 bases). This CDR3 contains 11 residues. Per the germline V gene, CDR1 is SEHNR and CDR2 is FQNEAQ (reference sequence). Trimming left V 4 bases short and J 10 bases short, with 9 bases between. As DNA, the CDR3 is TGTGCCAGCAGCTCGCAGGGTTCGCAGTATTTT. This gives the protein CASSSQGSQYF.

The chain couples TRBV7-9 to TRBJ1-6; 8 nucleotides line up with TRBD1. The CDR3 totals 16 residues. The germline V gene encodes CDR1 SEHNR and CDR2 FQNEAQ (reference sequence). With V trimmed by 1 base and J by 4 bases, 3 bases remained unmatched. The CDR3 region is CASSLGTGIYNSPLHF. In DNA form, the CDR3 reads TGTGCCAGCAGCTTAGGGACAGGGATATATAATTCACCCCTCCACTTT.

V and J are TRBV5-4 and TRBJ2-1, with TRBD2 identical over 13 bases. The CDR3 totals 17 residues. Germline CDR1 SGHNT, CDR2 YYREEE (reference sequence). Trimming at V came to 1 base and at J to 4 bases, leaving 5 bases not matched to a gene. CDR3 region: CASSLTSGGAGYNEQFF. The CDR3 nucleotides read TGTGCCAGCAGCTTGACTAGCGGGGGGGCCGGGTACAATGAGCAGTTCTTC. Supplemented by reference TRBV5-4 and TRBJ2-1, the full variable domain reads ETGVTQSPTHLIKTRGQQVTLRCSSQSGHNTVSWYQQALGQGPQFIFQYYREEENGRGNFPPRFSGLQFPNYSSELNVNALELDDSALYLCASSLTSGGAGYNEQFFGPGTRLTVL.

V usage is TRBV3-1 (or the pseudogene TRBV3-2) and J usage is TRBJ2-2; no reliable D call. CDR1 is LGHDT, CDR2 YNNKEL, per germline (reference sequence). The CDR3 is 14 amino acids. V was pared by 7 bases and J by 1 base, with 10 bases between. Written as DNA, the CDR3 is TGTGCCAGCACCCCGCCAGGGAACACCGGGGAGCTGTTTTTT. Its translation is CASTPPGNTGELFF.

The chain recombines TRBV18 with TRBJ2-2, with a tentative D call TRBD1 (5 bases). CDR1 is KGHSH, CDR2 LQKENI, per germline. The CDR3 length is 15 residues. V lost 3 bases and J lost 3, with 11 bases in between. Written as DNA, the CDR3 is TGTGCCAGCTCACCGGGGCCAGTTGACACCGGGGAGCTGTTTTTT. This codes for CASSPGPVDTGELFF.